The clone carrying this TCR beta chain was detected only a few times. The antigen remains undetermined. This record comes from a study of T cell repertoires in cytomegalovirus infection. This CDR3 is built from 15 residues. After removal of 5 bases from V and 2 bases from J, the junction contained 9 bases not matched to a gene. From the reads, TCRdb called clonotypes with MiXCR, one entry per CDR3 protein. This table has about 570,000 distinct CDR3 sequences, approximately 40% appearing once. The chain recombines TRBV12-3 or TRBV12-4 with TRBJ2-7, with 7 bases aligning to TRBD1. The source was cultured PBMCs, collected from culture after CMV antigen stimulation. The source of this sequence is a human donor in good health (CMV status not recorded). Some clones in this sample may be carry-over from other donors' samples. The CDR3 nucleotides read TGTGCCAGCAGTAAGACGGACAGGTTCACCTACGAGCAGTACTTC. This sequence encodes CASSKTDRFTYEQYF.